This T cell receptor beta chain was sequenced for a study of vaccination effects on CD4 cells after COVID-19. Generated by immunoSEQ multiplex PCR, the TCRdb table keeps only in-frame clones and is missing some. The sample lists about 66,000 clones; approximately 80% were seen once. Comments on this clone: The antigen remains undetermined.

CDR1 MNHEY and CDR2 SVGAGI come from the germline V gene. V was pared by 6 bases and J by 1 base, with 5 bases between. The CDR3 sequence is 12 residues long. Between days 9 and 11 of culture, CD4+ T cells were separated out. Participants each got two BNT162b2 or mRNA-1273 vaccine doses. The receptor's source is a human donor who received a COVID-19 vaccine. This rearrangement joins TRBV6-5 to TRBJ2-3, with a possible D match to TRBD2 (5 bases). The sequenced sample was CD4+ T cells from PBMCs cultured without peptide, obtained after COVID-19 vaccination. The CDR3 DNA follows: TGTGCCAGCAGGCGGGGCACAGATACGCAGTATTTT. This codes for CASRRGTDTQYF.